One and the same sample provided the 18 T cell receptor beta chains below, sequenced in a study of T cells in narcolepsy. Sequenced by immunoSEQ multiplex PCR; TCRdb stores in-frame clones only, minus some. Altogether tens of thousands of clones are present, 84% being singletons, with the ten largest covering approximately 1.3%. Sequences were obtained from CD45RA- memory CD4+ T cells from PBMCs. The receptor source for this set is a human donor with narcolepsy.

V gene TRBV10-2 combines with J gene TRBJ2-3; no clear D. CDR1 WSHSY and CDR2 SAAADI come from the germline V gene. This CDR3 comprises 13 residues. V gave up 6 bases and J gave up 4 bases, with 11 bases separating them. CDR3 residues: CASRGSAADTQYF. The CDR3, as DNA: TGCGCCAGCAGGGGGTCGGCAGCAGATACGCAGTATTTT.

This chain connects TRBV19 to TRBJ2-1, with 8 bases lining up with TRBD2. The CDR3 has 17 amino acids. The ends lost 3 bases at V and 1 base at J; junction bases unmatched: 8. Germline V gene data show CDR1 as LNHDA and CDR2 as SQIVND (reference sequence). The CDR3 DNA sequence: TGTGCCAGTAGTATCGTAAGCGGGAGTGGGTCCTACAATGAGCAGTTCTTC. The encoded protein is CASSIVSGSGSYNEQFF.

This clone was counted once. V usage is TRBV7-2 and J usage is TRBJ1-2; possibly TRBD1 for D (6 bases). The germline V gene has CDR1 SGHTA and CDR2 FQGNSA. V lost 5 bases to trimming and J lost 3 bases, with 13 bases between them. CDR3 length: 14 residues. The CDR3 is CASSRPQGHYGYTF. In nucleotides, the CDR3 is TGTGCCAGCAGCCGACCACAGGGACACTATGGCTACACCTTC.

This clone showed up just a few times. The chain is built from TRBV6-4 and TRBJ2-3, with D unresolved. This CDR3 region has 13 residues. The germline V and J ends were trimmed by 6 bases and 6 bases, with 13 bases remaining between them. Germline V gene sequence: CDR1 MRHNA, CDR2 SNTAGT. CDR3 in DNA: TGTGCCAGCAGCCTCACCTCCGGGGATACGCAGTATTTT. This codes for CASSLTSGDTQYF.

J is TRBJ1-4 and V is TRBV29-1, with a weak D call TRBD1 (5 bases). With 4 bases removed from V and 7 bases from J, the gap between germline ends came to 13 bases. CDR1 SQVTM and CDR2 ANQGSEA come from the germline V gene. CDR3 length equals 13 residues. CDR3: CSVVGGMSEKLFF. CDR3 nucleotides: TGCAGCGTTGTTGGGGGGATGAGTGAAAAACTGTTTTTT.

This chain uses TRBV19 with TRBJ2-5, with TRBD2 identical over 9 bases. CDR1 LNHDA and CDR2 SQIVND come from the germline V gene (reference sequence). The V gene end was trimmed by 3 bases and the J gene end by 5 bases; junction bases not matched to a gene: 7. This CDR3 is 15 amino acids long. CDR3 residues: CASSIVAGDGETQYF. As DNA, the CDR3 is TGTGCCAGTAGTATCGTAGCGGGAGACGGTGAGACCCAGTACTTC.

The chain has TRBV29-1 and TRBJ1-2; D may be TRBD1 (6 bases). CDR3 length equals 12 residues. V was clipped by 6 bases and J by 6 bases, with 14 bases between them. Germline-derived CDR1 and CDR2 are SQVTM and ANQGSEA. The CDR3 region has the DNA TGCAGCGTCCTCCGGGACACCCATGGCTACACCTTC. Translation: CSVLRDTHGYTF.

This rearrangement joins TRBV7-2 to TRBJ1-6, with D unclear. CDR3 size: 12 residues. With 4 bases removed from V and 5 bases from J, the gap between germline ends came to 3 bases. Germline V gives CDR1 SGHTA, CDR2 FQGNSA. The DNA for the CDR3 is TGTGCCAGCAGCTCGAATAATTCACCCCTCCACTTT. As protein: CASSSNNSPLHF.

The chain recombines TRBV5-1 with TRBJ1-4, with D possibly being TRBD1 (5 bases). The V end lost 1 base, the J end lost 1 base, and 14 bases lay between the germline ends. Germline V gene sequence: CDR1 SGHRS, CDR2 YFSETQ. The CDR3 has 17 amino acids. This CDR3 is CASSLYGAGVTNEKLFF. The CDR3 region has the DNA TGCGCCAGCAGCTTGTACGGGGCCGGGGTAACTAATGAAAAACTGTTTTTT. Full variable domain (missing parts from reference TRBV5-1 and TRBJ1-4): KAGVTQTPRYLIKTRGQQVTLSCSPISGHRSVSWYQQTPGQGLQFLFEYFSETQRNKGNFPGRFSGRQFSNSRSEMNVSTLELGDSALYLCASSLYGAGVTNEKLFFGSGTQLSVL.

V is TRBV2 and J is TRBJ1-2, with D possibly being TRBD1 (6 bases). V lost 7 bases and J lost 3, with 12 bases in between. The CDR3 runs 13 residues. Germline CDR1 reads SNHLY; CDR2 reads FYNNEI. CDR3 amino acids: CASIRQADYGYTF. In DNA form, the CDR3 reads TGTGCCAGCATCAGACAGGCTGACTATGGCTACACCTTC.

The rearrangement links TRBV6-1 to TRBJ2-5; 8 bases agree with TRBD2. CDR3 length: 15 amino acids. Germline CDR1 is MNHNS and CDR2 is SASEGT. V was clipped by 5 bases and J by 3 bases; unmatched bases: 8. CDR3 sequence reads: CASSRASGSKETQYF. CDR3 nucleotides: TGTGCCAGCAGTCGAGCAAGCGGGAGTAAAGAGACCCAGTACTTC.

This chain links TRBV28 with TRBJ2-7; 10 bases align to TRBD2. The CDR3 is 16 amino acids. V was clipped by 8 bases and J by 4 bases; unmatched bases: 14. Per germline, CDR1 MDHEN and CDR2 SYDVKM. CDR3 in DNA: TGTGCCAGCGGACTTTACACAGGGACTAGCGTTTACGAGCAGTACTTC. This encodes CASGLYTGTSVYEQYF.

This CDR3 reads CASSLVGRAQPQHF. The CDR3 region has the DNA TGTGCCAGCAGTTTGGTGGGGCGCGCTCAGCCCCAGCATTTT. The V gene is TRBV28, the J gene TRBJ1-5, with D maybe TRBD1 (5 bases). V shed 3 bases and J shed 6 bases, with 12 bases lying between them. Per germline, CDR1 MDHEN and CDR2 SYDVKM. The CDR3 is made up of 14 amino acids.

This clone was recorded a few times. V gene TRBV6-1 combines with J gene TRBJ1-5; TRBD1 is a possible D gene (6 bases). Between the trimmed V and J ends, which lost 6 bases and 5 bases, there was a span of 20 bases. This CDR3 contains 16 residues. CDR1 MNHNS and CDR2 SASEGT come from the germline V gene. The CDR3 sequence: CASREKGGLRDQPQHF. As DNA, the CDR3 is TGTGCCAGCAGGGAAAAGGGGGGGTTAAGAGATCAGCCCCAGCATTTT.

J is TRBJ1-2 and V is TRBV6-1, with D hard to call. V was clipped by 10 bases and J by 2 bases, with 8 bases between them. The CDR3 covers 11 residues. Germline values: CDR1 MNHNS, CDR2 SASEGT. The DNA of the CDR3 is TGTGCCACCGAACAAAACTATGGCTACACCTTC. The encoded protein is CATEQNYGYTF.

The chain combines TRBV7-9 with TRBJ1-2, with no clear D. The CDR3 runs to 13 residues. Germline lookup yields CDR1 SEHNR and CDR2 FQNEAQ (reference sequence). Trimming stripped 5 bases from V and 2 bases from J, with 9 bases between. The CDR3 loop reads CASSKGQNYGYTF. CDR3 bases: TGTGCCAGCAGCAAAGGCCAGAACTATGGCTACACCTTC. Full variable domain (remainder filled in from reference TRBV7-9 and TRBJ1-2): DTGVSQNPRHKITKRGQNVTFRCDPISEHNRLYWYRQTLGQGPEFLTYFQNEAQLEKSRLLSDRFSAERPKGSFSTLEIQRTEQGDSAMYLCASSKGQNYGYTFGSGTRLTVV.

In DNA, the CDR3 is TGTGCCATTATGCAAGGAACTGGAAACACCATATATTTT. This gives the protein CAIMQGTGNTIYF. The rearrangement joins TRBV2 to TRBJ1-3; no clear D. V lost 10 bases and J 2 bases, leaving 12 bases between the germline ends. CDR3 length: 13 residues. Germline V gene lookup returns CDR1 SNHLY and CDR2 FYNNEI.

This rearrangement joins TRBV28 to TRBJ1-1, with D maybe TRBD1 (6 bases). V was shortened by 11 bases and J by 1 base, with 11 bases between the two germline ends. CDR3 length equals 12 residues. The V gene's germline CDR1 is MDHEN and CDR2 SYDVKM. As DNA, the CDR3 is TGTGCCGTACAGGGAGGGAACACTGAAGCTTTCTTT. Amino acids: CAVQGGNTEAFF.